The present T cell receptor beta chain was sequenced within a study of T cell responses to AZD1222 COVID-19 vaccine. Study-level points and caveats: Researchers took repertoire samples only after the peak T cell response had come. Baseline serostatus was positive in only a handful of AZD1222 recipients. The study found vaccine-associated CD4 TCRs spanning spike, dominant at 160-218 and 743-854.

Clones were sequenced by immunoSEQ multiplex PCR, and TCRdb holds only the in-frame ones, with some missing. The table shows some 82,000 clones, with 75% to 90% occurring only once. V was trimmed by 2 bases and J by 6 bases, leaving 16 bases between them. Germline V gene lookup returns CDR1 SGHVS and CDR2 FQNEAQ. The length of the CDR3 is 15 residues. This clone appeared a few times. The antigen is unknown. This sequence joins TRBV7-8 and TRBJ1-2; D perhaps matches TRBD1 (5 bases). This receptor was taken from an adult in good health. Here the sequenced sample was peripheral blood, taken on day 0 of AZD1222 vaccination. CDR3 loop: CASSLFGAVLDGYTF. CDR3 sequence (DNA): TGTGCCAGCAGCTTATTTGGGGCAGTGTTGGATGGCTACACCTTC.